Shown below are 9 T cell receptor beta chains from a single sample sequenced in a study of response to subunit inactivated influenza vaccine. One entry per CDR3 protein, called by TCRdb with MiXCR from the RT-PCR reads. This sample has 710,000 or so distinct CDR3 sequences, with about a sixth found just once. Sequenced here: PBMCs from blood, sampled 12 days after vaccination. These TCRs come from a man aged 45-60 years who received an inactivated influenza vaccine.

About this clonotype itself: Mismatch with germline at one junction end may stem from a read error. The chain joins TRBV9 to TRBJ2-1; maybe TRBD2 (6 bases). This CDR3 has 16 amino acids. Germline V gene sequence: CDR1 SGDLS, CDR2 YYNGEE. Here the CDR3 DNA reads TGTGCCAGCAGTATCGGGAGCGGAGCCTCCTACAAGGAGCAGTTCTTC. Protein sequence: CASSIGSGASYKEQFF.

This clonotype was seen at least ten times. J is TRBJ1-5 and V is TRBV7-2, with 8 bases that match TRBD1. Trimming took 8 bases from V and 4 from J; bases not matched to a gene: 1. Germline CDR1 SGHTA, CDR2 FQGNSA. CDR3 size: 12 residues. CDR3 protein: CASGQGNQPQHF. CDR3 in DNA: TGTGCCAGCGGACAGGGTAATCAGCCCCAGCATTTT.

This clonotype was counted a few times. The gene calls are TRBV12-3 or TRBV12-4 and TRBJ2-5, with TRBD2 matching 7 bases. Trimming cost V 6 bases and J 5 bases; bases outside gene matches: 12. This CDR3 contains 15 residues. CDR3: CASSPSLGGRETQYF. For the CDR3, the DNA is TGTGCCAGCAGCCCGAGTTTGGGGGGGAGGGAGACCCAGTACTTC.

This clonotype has more than one count but fewer than ten. V and J are TRBV7-2 and TRBJ2-1, with no clear D. V lost 5 bases and J 0 bases, leaving 11 bases between the germline ends. Germline CDR1 reads SGHTA; CDR2 reads FQGNSA. The CDR3 consists of 15 residues. CDR3 protein: CASSNQRSSYNEQFF. The DNA for the CDR3 is TGTGCCAGCAGCAACCAGAGGAGCTCCTACAATGAGCAGTTCTTC.

This chain links TRBV6-1 with TRBJ2-3, with 10 bases matching TRBD2. The V gene end was trimmed by 7 bases and the J gene end by 4 bases; junction bases not matched to a gene: 5. From germline, CDR1 is MNHNS and CDR2 SASEGT. The CDR3 runs 14 residues. The CDR3 nucleotides read TGTGCCAGCACCCCTAGCGGGAGTGCAGATACGCAGTATTTT. Translating gives CASTPSGSADTQYF.

This clonotype has just a few counts. The chain links TRBV25-1 to TRBJ2-5, with TRBD2 identical over 8 bases. The trim removed 7 bases at V and 2 bases at J, leaving 6 bases unmatched. The CDR3 runs 14 residues. From germline, CDR1 is MGHDK and CDR2 SYGVNS. The CDR3 region is CASTGLVGQETQYF. CDR3 coding DNA: TGTGCCAGCACGGGACTAGTAGGTCAAGAGACCCAGTACTTC.

This clonotype was seen at least ten times. J is TRBJ2-1 and V is TRBV6-2 or TRBV6-3; unclear D gene. In germline, CDR1 is MNHEY, CDR2 SVGEGT. Trimming shortened V by 4 bases and J by 2 bases, and 15 bases separated the two germline ends. The CDR3 runs to 16 residues. CDR3 protein: CASSSDYGQPYNEQFF. CDR3 DNA: TGTGCCAGCAGTTCCGATTACGGGCAACCCTACAATGAGCAGTTCTTC.

The sample holds a few counts of this clonotype. The chain couples TRBV28 to TRBJ1-6; D is uncertain. Germline V CDR1 and CDR2: MDHEN, SYDVKM. With 3 bases removed from V and 4 bases from J, the gap between germline ends came to 4 bases. The CDR3 totals 13 residues. CDR3: CASSFEYNSPLHF. The DNA of the CDR3 is TGTGCCAGCAGTTTTGAGTATAATTCACCCCTCCACTTT. Using reference TRBV28 and TRBJ1-6 for the parts outside the CDR3, the full variable domain is DVKVTQSSRYLVKRTGEKVFLECVQDMDHENMFWYRQDPGLGLRLIYFSYDVKMKEKGDIPEGYSVSREKKERFSLILESASTNQTSMYLCASSFEYNSPLHFGNGTRLTVT.

This clonotype was recorded a few times. The genes are TRBV6-2 or TRBV6-3 and TRBJ2-1, with TRBD2 matching over 8 bases. Trimming removed 10 bases from V and 0 bases from J; junction bases left unmatched: 5. Germline-derived CDR1 and CDR2 are MNHEY and SVGEGT. This CDR3 has 14 amino acids. The CDR3 sequence: CAIGRGSSYNEQFF. The CDR3 DNA follows: TGTGCCATCGGGAGGGGGAGCTCCTACAATGAGCAGTTCTTC.